The sequence of this T cell receptor (beta chain) was determined in a study of shared clonotypes between healthy human individuals. Trimming shortened V by 4 bases and J by 3 bases, and 10 bases separated the two germline ends. The CDR3 length is 13 residues. Germline V gene sequence: CDR1 WSHSY, CDR2 SAAADI. Donors included only healthy HIV-negative adults lacking recent acute infections or vaccinations. The table came from immunoSEQ multiplex PCR; TCRdb's copy has only in-frame clones and leaves some out. Of more than 850,000 clones listed, 75% to 85% are singletons. General observations from the study: Naive subsets generally had larger estimated richness than memory subsets. Non-shared clonotypes displayed generation probabilities falling below those of clonotypes present in all four donors.

This clone was detected only a few times. As yet, its antigen is unknown. The V and J genes are TRBV10-2 and TRBJ2-7; no definite D call. This clonotype was obtained from a man between 18 and 35 years old in good health. Some clones in this sample may be carry-over from other donors' samples. Sequencing input: memory CD4+ T cells from PBMCs. Subset in this sample: CD45RA-negative fraction. The CDR3 coding sequence is TGCGCCAGCAGTGGGACCAACGTCTACGAGCAGTACTTC. Protein sequence: CASSGTNVYEQYF.